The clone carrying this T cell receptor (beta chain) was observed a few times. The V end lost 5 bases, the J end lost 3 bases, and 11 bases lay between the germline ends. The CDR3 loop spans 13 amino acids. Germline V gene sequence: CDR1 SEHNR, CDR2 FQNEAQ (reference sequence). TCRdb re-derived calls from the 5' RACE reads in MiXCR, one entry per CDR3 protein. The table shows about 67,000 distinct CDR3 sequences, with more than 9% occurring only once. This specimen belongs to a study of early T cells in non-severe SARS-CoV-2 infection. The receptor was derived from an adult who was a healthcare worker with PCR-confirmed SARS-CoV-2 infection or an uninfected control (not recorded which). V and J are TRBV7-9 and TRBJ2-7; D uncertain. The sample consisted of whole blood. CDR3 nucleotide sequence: TGTGCCAGCAGCCCTGAGGACCGCTACGAGCAGTACTTC. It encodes CASSPEDRYEQYF. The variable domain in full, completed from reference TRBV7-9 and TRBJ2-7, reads DTGVSQNPRHKITKRGQNVTFRCDPISEHNRLYWYRQTLGQGPEFLTYFQNEAQLEKSRLLSDRFSAERPKGSFSTLEIQRTEQGDSAMYLCASSPEDRYEQYFGPGTRLTVT.